This TCR beta chain was recovered during a study of T cells expressing NK-cell markers. TCRdb reworked the 5' RACE reads into one entry per CDR3 protein, no DNA. In total, the table holds fewer than 400,000 distinct CDR3 sequences. Overall study results and limits: Researchers report these clonotypes also headed the CD3+CD56-NKG2C+ fraction in several donors.

The CDR3 length is 14 residues. CDR1 and CDR2 from the germline V gene are LNHNV and YYDKDF (reference sequence). With respect to this clonotype: Its cognate antigen is unknown.

This clonotype was sampled from a woman aged 45-60 years in good health. Sequencing was performed on blood T cells: a sorted CD56 or NKG2C T cell subset, CD4+ or CD8+ T cells, or bulk PBMC T cells (not recorded which). The genes are TRBV15 and TRBJ1-1; TCRdb lists TRBD1, though no DNA is available to test this call. This chain's CDR3 is CATSGRQGNTEAFF.